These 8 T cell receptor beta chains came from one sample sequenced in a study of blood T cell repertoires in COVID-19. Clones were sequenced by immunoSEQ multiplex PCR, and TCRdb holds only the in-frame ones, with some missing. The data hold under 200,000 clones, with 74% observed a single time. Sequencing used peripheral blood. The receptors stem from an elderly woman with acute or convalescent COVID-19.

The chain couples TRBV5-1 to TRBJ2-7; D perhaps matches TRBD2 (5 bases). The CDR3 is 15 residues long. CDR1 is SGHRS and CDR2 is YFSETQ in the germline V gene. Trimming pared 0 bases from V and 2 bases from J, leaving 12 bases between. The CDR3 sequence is CASSLGGLDPYEQYF. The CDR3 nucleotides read TGCGCCAGCAGCTTGGGTGGACTGGACCCCTACGAGCAGTACTTC.

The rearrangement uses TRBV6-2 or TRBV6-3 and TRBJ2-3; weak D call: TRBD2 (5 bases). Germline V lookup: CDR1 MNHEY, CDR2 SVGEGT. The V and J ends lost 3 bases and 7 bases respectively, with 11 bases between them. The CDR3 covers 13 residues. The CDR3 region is CASSYNAGYTQYF. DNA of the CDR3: TGTGCCAGCAGTTATAACGCGGGCTATACGCAGTATTTT.

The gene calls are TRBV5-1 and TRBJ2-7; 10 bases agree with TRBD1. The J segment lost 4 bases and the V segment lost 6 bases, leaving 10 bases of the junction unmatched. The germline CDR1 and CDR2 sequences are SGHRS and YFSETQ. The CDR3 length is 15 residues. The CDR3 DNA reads TGCGCCAGCACCACCTTGCCGGGACAGGGGTACGAGCAGTACTTC. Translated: CASTTLPGQGYEQYF.

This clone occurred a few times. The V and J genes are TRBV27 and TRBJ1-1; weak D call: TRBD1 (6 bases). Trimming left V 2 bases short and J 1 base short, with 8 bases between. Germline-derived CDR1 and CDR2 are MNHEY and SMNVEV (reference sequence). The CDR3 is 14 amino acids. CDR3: CASSLTGKNTEAFF. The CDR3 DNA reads TGTGCCAGCAGTTTAACAGGGAAGAACACTGAAGCTTTCTTT.

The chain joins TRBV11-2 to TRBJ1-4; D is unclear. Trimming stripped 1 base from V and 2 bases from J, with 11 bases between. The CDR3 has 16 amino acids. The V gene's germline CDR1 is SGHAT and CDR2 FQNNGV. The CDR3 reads CASSLGVAGTNEKLFF. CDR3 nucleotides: TGTGCCAGCAGCTTAGGGGTGGCGGGGACTAATGAAAAACTGTTTTTT.

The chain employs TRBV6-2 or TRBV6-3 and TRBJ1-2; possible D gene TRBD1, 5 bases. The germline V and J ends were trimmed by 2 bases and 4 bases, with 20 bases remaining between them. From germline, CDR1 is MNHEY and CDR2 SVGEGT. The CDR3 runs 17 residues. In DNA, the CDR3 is TGTGCCAGCAGTTACGACCTTGGAGGGGTGCCAATCTATGGCTACACCTTC. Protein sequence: CASSYDLGGVPIYGYTF.

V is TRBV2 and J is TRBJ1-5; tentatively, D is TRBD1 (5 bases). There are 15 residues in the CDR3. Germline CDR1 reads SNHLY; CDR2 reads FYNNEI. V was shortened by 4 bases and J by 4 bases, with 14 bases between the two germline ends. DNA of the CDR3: TGTGCCAGCAGTGTAGGCGGGGCTCCGAATCAGCCCCAGCATTTT. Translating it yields CASSVGGAPNQPQHF. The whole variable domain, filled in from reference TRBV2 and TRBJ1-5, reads EPEVTQTPSHQVTQMGQEVILRCVPISNHLYFYWYRQILGQKVEFLVSFYNNEISEKSEIFDDQFSVERPDGSNFTLKIRSTKLEDSAMYFCASSVGGAPNQPQHFGDGTRLSIL.

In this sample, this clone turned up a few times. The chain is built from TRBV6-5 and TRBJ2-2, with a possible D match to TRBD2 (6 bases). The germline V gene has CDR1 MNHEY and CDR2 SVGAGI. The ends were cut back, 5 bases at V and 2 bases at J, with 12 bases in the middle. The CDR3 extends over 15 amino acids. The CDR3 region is CASSPRTINTGELFF. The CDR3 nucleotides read TGTGCCAGCAGTCCAAGGACTATTAACACCGGGGAGCTGTTTTTT.